This TCR beta chain was sequenced for a study of OX40 agonist ivuxolimab in advanced cancers. Study background: Patients received intravenous ivuxolimab every 2 weeks at 0.01 to 10 mg/kg. Every patient in dose escalation had hepatocellular carcinoma, melanoma, renal cell or head and neck cancer.

Using immunoSEQ multiplex PCR, the repertoire was profiled, and TCRdb retains in-frame clones only, with some absent. The sample yields around 71,000 clones, around four fifths seen once. There are 16 residues in the CDR3. The V segment lost 3 bases and the J segment 5 bases; nucleotides outside the gene matches: 9. Germline CDR1 is KGHSH and CDR2 is LQKENI. As regards this clone: Its specificity is not known.

Study conclusions and caveats: Certain nonresponders additionally had low normalized T-cell clonal expansion. Averaging showed that CD8+ T cells had more expanded clones than CD4+ did.

The clonotype comes from an adult with an advanced solid tumor such as melanoma, head and neck, liver or kidney cancer. The genes are TRBV18 and TRBJ2-2; 7 bases align to TRBD2. The specimen was CD4+ or CD8+ T cells sorted from blood, collected in a trial of the OX40 agonist ivuxolimab. This CDR3 is CASSPVGTTDTGELFF. CDR3 DNA sequence: TGTGCCAGCTCACCTGTCGGGACTACGGATACCGGGGAGCTGTTTTTT. Combining the CDR3 with reference TRBV18 and TRBJ2-2 gives the whole variable domain NAGVMQNPRHLVRRRGQEARLRCSPMKGHSHVYWYRQLPEEGLKFMVYLQKENIIDESGMPKERFSAEFPKEGPSILRIQQVVRGDSAAYFCASSPVGTTDTGELFFGEGSRLTVL.